This TCR beta chain appears in the sequencing data of a study of beta chain features in type 1 diabetes. Study-level findings and limits: Researchers report that Type 1 diabetes patients had moderately but significantly shorter TCRB CDR3s across all four CD4+ subsets.

Expressed TCRB transcripts were sequenced after all isolated RNA was converted to cDNA. Assay used: immunoSEQ multiplex PCR; TCRdb lists only in-frame clones, some missing. This sample has 120,000 or so clones, with 17% found just once. In germline, CDR1 is SGDLS, CDR2 YYNGEE. The V end was cut by 3 bases, the J end by 3 bases, with 19 bases between. The CDR3 is 16 residues long. Worth noting for this clone: Its antigen remains unknown.

Sorted populations all had greater than 98% purity. The TCR originated in a man between 18 and 35 years old with type 1 diabetes. The sequenced material came from central memory CD4+ T cells from blood. The rearrangement links TRBV9 to TRBJ2-7; D might be TRBD2 (6 bases). The CDR3 DNA sequence: TGTGCCAGCAGCGGAGGGACCGGGAACGGGGGCTACGAGCAGTACTTC. Translating gives CASSGGTGNGGYEQYF. Filled out from reference TRBV9 and TRBJ2-7, the complete variable domain reads DSGVTQTPKHLITATGQRVTLRCSPRSGDLSVYWYQQSLDQGLQFLIQYYNGEERAKGNILERFSAQQFPDLHSELNLSSLELGDSALYFCASSGGTGNGGYEQYFGPGTRLTVT.